The entry that follows covers one TCR beta chain sequence. Its antigen is still unknown. TCRdb keeps only in-frame clones here, not all; method: immunoSEQ multiplex PCR. The sample includes 260,000 or so clones, 85% to 90% seen only once; the top ten take roughly 1%. This specimen comes from a study of cytomegalovirus exposure and HLA in healthy donors. Study-wide background: In a later analysis, it was reported that the 110 or so validation repertoires had been produced on the same platform as the roughly 700 repertoires belonging to the first cohort. Study results and caveats: Subsequent analysis showed first-cohort TCR clusters tending to co-occur in some 120 validation repertoires. There were approximately 150 TCR beta chains listed as cytomegalovirus-associated. With high specificity and sensitivity, the classifier reportedly diagnosed cytomegalovirus status.

V dropped 6 bases and J dropped 2 bases, with 14 bases sitting between them. The CDR3 runs 16 residues. From germline, CDR1 is MNHEY and CDR2 SMNVEV (reference sequence). This TCR came from a woman in her late teens or twenties in good health and CMV-seronegative. The material sequenced was PBMCs. J is TRBJ2-6 and V is TRBV27, with a weak D call TRBD1 (5 bases). The CDR3 DNA reads TGTGCCAGCAGCAAATGGGCAGGGACTGGGGCCAACGTCCTGACTTTC. This gives the protein CASSKWAGTGANVLTF. The variable domain in full, with the rest retrieved from reference TRBV27 and TRBJ2-6, is EAQVTQNPRYLITVTGKKLTVTCSQNMNHEYMSWYRQDPGLGLRQIYYSMNVEVTDKGDVPEGYKVSRKEKRNFPLILESPSPNQTSLYFCASSKWAGTGANVLTFGAGSRLTVL.